This passage covers 26 T cell receptor beta chains from one sample sequenced in a study of cytomegalovirus exposure and HLA in healthy donors. 13 Jbeta primers and 60 Vbeta primers were used for the PCR. Libraries were prepared by immunoSEQ multiplex PCR; TCRdb keeps only in-frame clonotypes and omits some of them. The sample consists of tens of thousands of clones, just under 75% of them appearing once. Specimen: PBMCs. The receptors were sampled from a man younger than 40 in good health and CMV-seronegative.

The V gene is TRBV19, the J gene TRBJ2-7; TRBD2 might be the D (6 bases). CDR1 and CDR2 from the germline V gene are LNHDA and SQIVND (reference sequence). V lost 5 bases and J lost 2, with 16 bases in between. The CDR3 is 15 amino acids. The CDR3 DNA reads as TGTGCCAGTAGTGGGGTTGGGGACTTCCCCTACGAGCAGTACTTC. Amino acid sequence: CASSGVGDFPYEQYF.

Comment on this clone: A read error may account for a junction end that differs from germline. The chain uses TRBV5-6 and TRBJ2-4, with 10 bases identical to TRBD1. The CDR3 spans 14 residues. Per the germline V gene, CDR1 is SGHDT and CDR2 is YYEEEE. CDR3 protein: CASSLSGTGEIPHF. The CDR3 region has the DNA TGTGCCAGCAGCTTGTCTGGGACAGGGGAGATTCCCCACTTC.

The rearrangement joins TRBV2 to TRBJ1-1; maybe TRBD1 (5 bases). V dropped 6 bases and J dropped 3 bases, with 20 bases sitting between them. CDR3 size: 16 residues. Germline CDR1 reads SNHLY; CDR2 reads FYNNEI. In nucleotides, the CDR3 is TGTGCCAGCAGGCCCGAGGTGGGGGGTGGGGACACTGAAGCTTTCTTT. It encodes CASRPEVGGGDTEAFF.

V and J are TRBV12-2 and TRBJ2-2; no check of the table's D call, TRBD2, against the DNA was made. TRBV12-2 is a pseudogene. The CDR3 contains 20 residues. CDR3: CASRPPVGTSGGPNTGELFF. For the CDR3, the DNA is TGTGCAAGTCGCCCCCCGGTAGGGACTAGCGGGGGGCCGAACACCGGGGAGCTGTTTTTT.

This chain links TRBV6-5 with TRBJ2-7; 8 bases align to TRBD2. Germline loops: CDR1 MNHEY, CDR2 SVGAGI. This CDR3 contains 15 residues. The trim removed 5 bases at V and 3 bases at J, leaving 9 bases unmatched. Written as DNA, the CDR3 is TGTGCCAGCAGTATCAGCGGGAGAAGCGACTACGAGCAGTACTTC. Its protein product is CASSISGRSDYEQYF.

The chain is built from TRBV5-6 and TRBJ1-1; a possible D gene is TRBD1 (5 bases). CDR1 is SGHDT, CDR2 YYEEEE, per germline. CDR3 length: 17 residues. Trimming pared 4 bases from V and 7 bases from J, leaving 26 bases between. CDR3 loop: CASSPRVSGGGRCEAFF. The CDR3 bases are TGTGCCAGCAGCCCCCGGGTTAGCGGGGGGGGACGGTGTGAAGCTTTCTTT.

The V and J genes are TRBV7-6 and TRBJ1-6; D is possibly TRBD1 (5 bases). The germline V gene has CDR1 SGHVS and CDR2 FNYEAQ. Trimming took off 5 bases at V and 7 bases at J, with 9 bases between the two ends. This CDR3 comprises 13 residues. The CDR3 sequence: CASSRDRNSPLHF. The CDR3 coding sequence is TGTGCCAGCAGCCGCGACAGAAATTCACCCCTCCACTTT.

This chain uses TRBV14 with TRBJ1-2, with D uncertain. CDR1 is SGHDN, CDR2 FVKESK, per germline. V lost 0 bases and J 6 bases, leaving 11 bases between the germline ends. The CDR3 extends over 14 amino acids. The CDR3 bases are TGTGCCAGCAGCCAAGAGGGAGCCACCCATGGCTACACCTTC. Its protein is CASSQEGATHGYTF.

The chain joins TRBV2 to TRBJ2-7; 8 positions match TRBD2. J lost 4 bases, V lost 3 bases, and 5 bases had no gene match. In germline, CDR1 is SNHLY, CDR2 FYNNEI. This CDR3 has 14 residues. In DNA, the CDR3 is TGTGCCAGCAGTGAGGGACGGGGGGGATACGAGCAGTACTTC. It codes for CASSEGRGGYEQYF. The full variable domain, completed using reference TRBV2 and TRBJ2-7, is EPEVTQTPSHQVTQMGQEVILRCVPISNHLYFYWYRQILGQKVEFLVSFYNNEISEKSEIFDDQFSVERPDGSNFTLKIRSTKLEDSAMYFCASSEGRGGYEQYFGPGTRLTVT.

The J gene is TRBJ1-2, the V gene TRBV9; D is perhaps TRBD1 (5 bases). The CDR3 loop spans 16 amino acids. CDR1 SGDLS and CDR2 YYNGEE come from the germline V gene. Deletions cut 0 bases from V and 3 bases from J, with 15 bases between. The CDR3 loop is CASSVGRGGMDYGYTF. In nucleotides, the CDR3 is TGTGCCAGCAGCGTAGGAAGGGGAGGGATGGACTATGGCTACACCTTC.

The V gene is TRBV27, the J gene TRBJ2-1; D unclear. The germline V gene has CDR1 MNHEY and CDR2 SMNVEV (reference sequence). V was pared by 2 bases and J by 0 bases, with 8 bases between. This CDR3 region has 15 residues. As DNA, the CDR3 is TGTGCCAGCAGTTTAGGGCACAGCTCCTACAATGAGCAGTTCTTC. It yields the protein CASSLGHSSYNEQFF.

Worth noting for this clone: Other DNA sequences within the sample encode an identical CDR3. The rearrangement uses TRBV6-6 and TRBJ1-2; possibly TRBD1 for D (5 bases). Trimming removed 6 bases from V and 0 bases from J, with 17 bases in between. This CDR3 has 16 amino acids. CDR1 is MNHNY, CDR2 SVGAGI, per germline (reference sequence). Written as DNA, the CDR3 is TGTGCCAGCAGATTACAAGGGACTACAGCTAACTATGGCTACACCTTC. It yields the protein CASRLQGTTANYGYTF.

The chain links TRBV10-1 to TRBJ2-1; 9 bases line up with TRBD1. CDR1 and CDR2 from the germline V gene are WNHNN and SYGVQD (reference sequence). With 6 bases clipped from V and 4 bases from J, the junction kept 4 bases outside the gene matches. The CDR3 is made up of 14 amino acids. CDR3 nucleotide sequence: TGCGCCAGCAGCCGACAGGGGGGGTACAATGAGCAGTTCTTC. It is translated as CASSRQGGYNEQFF.

This chain joins TRBV11-1 and TRBJ1-3; weak D call: TRBD1 (5 bases). The V end was cut by 2 bases, the J end by 4 bases, with 12 bases between. This CDR3 is built from 15 residues. Germline assignment: CDR1 SGHAT and CDR2 FQDESV (reference sequence). The CDR3 nucleotides read TGTGCCAGCAGCTTATGGGGCTCCTCCGGAAACACCATATATTTT. Encoded protein: CASSLWGSSGNTIYF.

This chain connects TRBV15 to TRBJ2-1, with 7 bases fitting TRBD2. Losses at the gene ends were 2 bases for V and 8 bases for J; bases not matched to a gene: 12. The CDR3 runs to 16 residues. Per germline, CDR1 LNHNV and CDR2 YYDKDF (reference sequence). The CDR3 is CATSRSREARLDEQFF. The CDR3 region has the DNA TGTGCCACCAGCAGATCCCGGGAGGCCCGCTTAGATGAGCAGTTCTTC.

The chain uses TRBV15 and TRBJ2-7, with no clear D. The CDR3 runs to 13 residues. The germline V and J ends were trimmed by 7 bases and 3 bases, with 13 bases remaining between them. Germline CDR1 reads LNHNV; CDR2 reads YYDKDF (reference sequence). The CDR3 loop reads CATTVGLGYEQYF. The CDR3, as DNA: TGTGCCACCACCGTGGGCCTCGGCTACGAGCAGTACTTC.

The chain joins TRBV10-1 to TRBJ2-7, with 10 bases fitting TRBD2. The germline CDR1 and CDR2 sequences are WNHNN and SYGVQD (reference sequence). Unmatched junction bases numbered 3, after V lost 2 bases and J lost 2 bases. This CDR3 spans 15 amino acids. The DNA for the CDR3 is TGCGCCAGCAGTGAGAGGACTAGCGGAGCCTACGAGCAGTACTTC. This encodes CASSERTSGAYEQYF.

V and J are TRBV4-1 and TRBJ1-3; D might be TRBD1 (6 bases). V was trimmed by 0 bases and J by 7 bases, leaving 16 bases between them. The length of the CDR3 is 16 residues. Germline V gene data show CDR1 as MGHRA and CDR2 as YSYEKL. DNA of the CDR3: TGCGCCAGCAGCCAAGAGGGACAACTTTTGGTGAACACCATATATTTT. Translated, it gives CASSQEGQLLVNTIYF.

This clone was seen a single time. Additional DNA sequences in this sample encode the identical CDR3. This chain links TRBV9 with TRBJ2-3; D may be TRBD2 (5 bases). Germline V gives CDR1 SGDLS, CDR2 YYNGEE. Trimming shortened V by 0 bases and J by 6 bases, and 17 bases separated the two germline ends. The CDR3 loop spans 16 amino acids. CDR3 sequence: CASSVGRDSFTDTQYF. The CDR3 coding sequence is TGTGCCAGCAGCGTAGGCCGGGATTCCTTCACGGATACGCAGTATTTT.

The rearrangement uses TRBV11-2 and TRBJ2-1, with 9 bases identical to TRBD2. The CDR3 is 17 amino acids. Germline CDR1 SGHAT, CDR2 FQNNGV. After removal of 2 bases from V and 3 bases from J, the junction contained 8 bases not matched to a gene. The chain's CDR3 is CASSLQAGGTLYNEQFF. CDR3 bases: TGTGCCAGCAGCTTACAAGCGGGGGGAACCCTCTACAATGAGCAGTTCTTC.

The genes are TRBV27 and TRBJ2-7; the D gene is possibly TRBD1 (6 bases). The ends were cut back, 3 bases at V and 5 bases at J, with 14 bases in the middle. The germline gives CDR1 MNHEY, CDR2 SMNVEV (reference sequence). The CDR3 is 14 amino acids. CDR3 residues: CASSFNAGVNEQYF. As DNA, the CDR3 is TGTGCCAGCAGTTTCAATGCAGGGGTTAACGAGCAGTACTTC.

The J gene is TRBJ2-5, the V gene TRBV19; 14 bases match TRBD2. Germline V gene sequence: CDR1 LNHDA, CDR2 SQIVND (reference sequence). The CDR3 has 18 amino acids. Germline trimming cut 5 bases from V and 4 bases from J; bases unmatched to any gene: 12. The CDR3 sequence is CASSQGTSGGAIGETQYF. DNA of the CDR3: TGTGCCAGTAGTCAAGGGACTAGCGGGGGTGCGATCGGAGAGACCCAGTACTTC.

The CDR3 DNA reads as TGTGCCAGCAGCCAACCGGGACAGGGACCGAGGGAGCAGTACTTC. This encodes CASSQPGQGPREQYF. The chain employs TRBV2 and TRBJ2-7; 9 bases fit TRBD1. The CDR3 runs 15 residues. The V segment lost 6 bases and the J segment 7 bases; nucleotides outside the gene matches: 13. Looked up from germline, CDR1 is SNHLY and CDR2 is FYNNEI.

The V gene is TRBV11-2, the J gene TRBJ1-4; 9 bases align to TRBD1. The germline CDR1 and CDR2 sequences are SGHAT and FQNNGV. V lost 5 bases to trimming and J lost 4 bases; unmatched junction nucleotides: 8. The CDR3 loop spans 16 amino acids. The CDR3 loop is CASSRTVGQGNEKLFF. The DNA for the CDR3 is TGTGCCAGCAGCCGAACAGTGGGACAGGGTAATGAAAAACTGTTTTTT.

CDR3 sequence: CASSFDESGGYTF. The CDR3 nucleotides are TGTGCCAGCAGCTTCGATGAAAGCGGTGGCTACACCTTC. V gene TRBV7-9 combines with J gene TRBJ1-2, with D unresolved. V shed 3 bases and J shed 7 bases, with 12 bases lying between them. Germline assignment: CDR1 SEHNR and CDR2 FQNEAQ (reference sequence). The length of the CDR3 is 13 residues.

In its sample, this clone was seen a few times. The rearrangement uses TRBV5-6 and TRBJ1-1; the D is unclear. With 3 bases removed from V and 1 base from J, the gap between germline ends came to 19 bases. The CDR3 contains 17 residues. Germline CDR1 and CDR2: SGHDT and YYEEEE. CDR3: CASSSLGIRSWNTEAFF. For the CDR3, the DNA is TGTGCCAGCAGCTCCTTGGGCATTCGATCTTGGAACACTGAAGCTTTCTTT.